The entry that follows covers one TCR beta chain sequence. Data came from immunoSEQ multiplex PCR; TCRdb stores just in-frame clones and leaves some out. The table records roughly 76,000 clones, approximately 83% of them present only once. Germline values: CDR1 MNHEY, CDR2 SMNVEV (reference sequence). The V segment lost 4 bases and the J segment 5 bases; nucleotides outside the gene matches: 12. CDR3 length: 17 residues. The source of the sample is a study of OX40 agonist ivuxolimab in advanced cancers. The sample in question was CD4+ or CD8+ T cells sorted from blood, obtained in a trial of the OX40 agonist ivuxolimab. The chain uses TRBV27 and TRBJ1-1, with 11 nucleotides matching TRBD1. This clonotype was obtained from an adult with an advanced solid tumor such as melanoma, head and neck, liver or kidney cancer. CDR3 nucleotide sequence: TGTGCCAGCAGTTCCTGGACAGGGGGCGCCTTGCATACTGAAGCTTTCTTT. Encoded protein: CASSSWTGGALHTEAFF.